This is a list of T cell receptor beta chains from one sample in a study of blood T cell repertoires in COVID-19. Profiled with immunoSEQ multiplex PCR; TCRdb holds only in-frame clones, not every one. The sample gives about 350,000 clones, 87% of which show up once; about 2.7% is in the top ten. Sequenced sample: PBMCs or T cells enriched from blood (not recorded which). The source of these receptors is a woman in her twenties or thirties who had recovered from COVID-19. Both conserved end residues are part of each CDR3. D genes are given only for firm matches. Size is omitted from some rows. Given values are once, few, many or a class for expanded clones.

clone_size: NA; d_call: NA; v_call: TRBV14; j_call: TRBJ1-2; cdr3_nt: TGTGCCAGCAGCCGTGGACAAACAGGGGGCTACACCTTC; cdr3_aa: CASSRGQTGGYTF
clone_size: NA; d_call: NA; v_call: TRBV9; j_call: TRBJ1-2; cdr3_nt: TGTGCCAGCAGCCCTACCGGGGGTGGCTACACCTTC; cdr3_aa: CASSPTGGGYTF
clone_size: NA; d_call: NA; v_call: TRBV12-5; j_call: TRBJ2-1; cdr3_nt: TGTGCTAGTGGCCTCTACTCCTACAATGAGCAGTTCTTC; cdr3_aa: CASGLYSYNEQFF
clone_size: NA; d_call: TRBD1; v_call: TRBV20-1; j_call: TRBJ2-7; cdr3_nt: TGCAGTGCTAGTGGGGGACAGTATTCCTACGAGCAGTACTTC; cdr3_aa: CSASGGQYSYEQYF
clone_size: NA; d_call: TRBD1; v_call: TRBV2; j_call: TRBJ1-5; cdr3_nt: TGTGCCAGCAGTCCACAGGGGGACAATCAGCCCCAGCATTTT; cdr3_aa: CASSPQGDNQPQHF
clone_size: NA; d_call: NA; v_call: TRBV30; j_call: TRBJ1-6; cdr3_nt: TGTGCCTGGGACGGGAGCTCCTATAATTCACCCCTCCACTTT; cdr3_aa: CAWDGSSYNSPLHF
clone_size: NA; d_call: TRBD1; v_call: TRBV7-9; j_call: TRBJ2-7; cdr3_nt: TGTGCCAGCAGCTCTCGGACAGGAGGAATGTACGAGCAGTACTTC; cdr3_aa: CASSSRTGGMYEQYF
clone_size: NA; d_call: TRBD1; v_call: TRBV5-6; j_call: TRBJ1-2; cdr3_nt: TGTGCCAGCAGCACGGGACAGGGTATCGGCTACACCTTC; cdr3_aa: CASSTGQGIGYTF
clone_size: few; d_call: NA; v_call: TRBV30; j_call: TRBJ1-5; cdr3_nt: TGTGCCTGGAGTGTAGGGGGGGATCAGCCCCAGCATTTT; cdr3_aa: CAWSVGGDQPQHF
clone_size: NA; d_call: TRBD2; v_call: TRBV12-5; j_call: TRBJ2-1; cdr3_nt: TGTGCTAGTGGTTTGGTTGGTTTGGGAGGGCCTTCCTACAATGAGCAGTTCTTC; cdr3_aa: CASGLVGLGGPSYNEQFF
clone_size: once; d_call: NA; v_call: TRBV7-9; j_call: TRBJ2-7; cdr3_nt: TGTGCCAGCAGCTCCGGACAGGGAGCGAGCCTAGCGGTCCACTACGAGCAGTACTTC; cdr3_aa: CASSSGQGASLAVHYEQYF
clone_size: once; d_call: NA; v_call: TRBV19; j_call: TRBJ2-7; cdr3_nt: TGTGCCAGTAGTATAACATTGATGACAGCCTACGAGCAGTACTTC; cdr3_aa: CASSITLMTAYEQYF
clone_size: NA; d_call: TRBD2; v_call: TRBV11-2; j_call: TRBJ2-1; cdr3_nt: TGTGCCAGCAGGGCAAGCGGGGGCCCATACAATGAGCAGTTCTTC; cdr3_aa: CASRASGGPYNEQFF
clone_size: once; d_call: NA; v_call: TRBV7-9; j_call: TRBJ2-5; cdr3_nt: TGTGCCAGCAGCTTTCTTTCGGGAGTCCGAGAGACCCAGTACTTC; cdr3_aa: CASSFLSGVRETQYF